This TCR beta chain emerged from a study of cytomegalovirus exposure and HLA in healthy donors. The PCR had 60 Vbeta and 13 Jbeta primers. Sequencing used immunoSEQ multiplex PCR; TCRdb keeps in-frame clones, though not all of them. The sample consists of about 90,000 clones, around 76% of them appearing once. The V gene's germline CDR1 is SGHNT and CDR2 YYREEE (reference sequence). The CDR3 is 16 residues long. With V trimmed by 0 bases and J by 2 bases, 5 bases remained unmatched. This chain links TRBV5-4 with TRBJ2-7; TRBD2 matches at 10 bases. This sequence was found in a woman aged 60-75 years in good health and CMV-seropositive. Sequenced sample: PBMCs. The CDR3 bases are TGTGCCAGCAGCTTGGGGGGTCTAGCGGGGGCCTACGAGCAGTACTTC. It translates to CASSLGGLAGAYEQYF.